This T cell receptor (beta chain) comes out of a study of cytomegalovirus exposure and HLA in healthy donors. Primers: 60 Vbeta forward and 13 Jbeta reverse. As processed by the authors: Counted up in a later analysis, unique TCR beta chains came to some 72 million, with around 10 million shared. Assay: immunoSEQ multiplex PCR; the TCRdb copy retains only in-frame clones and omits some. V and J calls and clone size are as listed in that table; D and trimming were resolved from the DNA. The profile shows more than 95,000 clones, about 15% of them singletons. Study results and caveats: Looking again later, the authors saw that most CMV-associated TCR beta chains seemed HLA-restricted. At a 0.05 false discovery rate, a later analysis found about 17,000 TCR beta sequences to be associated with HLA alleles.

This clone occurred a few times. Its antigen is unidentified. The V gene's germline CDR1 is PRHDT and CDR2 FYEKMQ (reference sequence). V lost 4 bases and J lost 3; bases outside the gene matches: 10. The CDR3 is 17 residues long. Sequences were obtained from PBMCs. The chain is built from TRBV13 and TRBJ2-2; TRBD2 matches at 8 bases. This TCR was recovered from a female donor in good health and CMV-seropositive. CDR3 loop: CASSSYLREGHTGELFF. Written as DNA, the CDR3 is TGTGCCAGCAGCTCGTATCTCCGGGAGGGCCACACCGGGGAGCTGTTTTTT.